This TCR beta chain was captured in a study of neurological immune-mediated disorders. This clonotype was observed many times. The antigen is undetermined. The time point denotes: technical triplicate 2. 5'RACE employing 10-nucleotide random UMIs yielded the cDNA. Over 200 million TCR-beta sequences (from 15-18 subjects) were yielded by each sequencing run. MiXCR, applied by TCRdb to the 5' RACE reads, yields one record per CDR3 protein. The profile shows under 70,000 distinct CDR3 sequences, 24% of them singletons. The CDR3 runs 14 residues. Trimming took 6 bases from V and 0 from J, leaving 11 bases between them. Germline V lookup: CDR1 DFQATT, CDR2 SNEGSKA (reference sequence). Points from the study as a whole: HTLV-1-associated myelopathy ranked highest for TCR clonal expansion and multiple sclerosis lowest, beneath healthy controls. No expanded-clone CDR3 amino acid sequence recurred across subjects, suggesting private TCR-beta repertoires.

Sequencing was carried out using PBMCs. This TCR derives from a man between 60 and 70 years old with HTLV-1-associated myelopathy (HAM/TSP). This chain joins TRBV20-1 and TRBJ1-4, with D uncertain. Here the CDR3 reads CSAITGATNEKLFF. CDR3 coding DNA: TGCAGTGCAATCACTGGTGCAACTAATGAAAAACTGTTTTTT.